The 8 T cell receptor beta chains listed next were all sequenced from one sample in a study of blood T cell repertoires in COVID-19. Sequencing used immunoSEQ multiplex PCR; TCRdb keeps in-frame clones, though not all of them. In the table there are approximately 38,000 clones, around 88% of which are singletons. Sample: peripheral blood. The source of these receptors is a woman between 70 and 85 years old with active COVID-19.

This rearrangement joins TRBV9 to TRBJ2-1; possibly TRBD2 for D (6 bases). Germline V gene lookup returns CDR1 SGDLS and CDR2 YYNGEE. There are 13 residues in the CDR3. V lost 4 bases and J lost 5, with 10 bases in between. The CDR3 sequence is CASSKWGDNEQFF. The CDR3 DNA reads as TGTGCCAGCAGCAAGTGGGGGGACAATGAGCAGTTCTTC.

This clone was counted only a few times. Here the CDR3 DNA reads TGTGCCAGCTCACCACCGGGGGGGCTTAGGATCATGAACACTGAAGCTTTCTTT. It encodes CASSPPGGLRIMNTEAFF. This chain joins TRBV18 and TRBJ1-1, with TRBD1 as a possible D gene (6 bases). The CDR3 is made up of 18 amino acids. V was pared by 0 bases and J by 0 bases, with 17 bases between. Germline V gene sequence: CDR1 KGHSH, CDR2 LQKENI.

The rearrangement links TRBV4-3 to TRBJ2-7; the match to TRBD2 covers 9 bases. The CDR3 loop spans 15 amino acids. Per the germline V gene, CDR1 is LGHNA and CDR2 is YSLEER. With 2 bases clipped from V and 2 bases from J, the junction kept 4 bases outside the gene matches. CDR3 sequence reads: CASSQLAGSPYEQYF. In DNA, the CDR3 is TGCGCCAGCAGCCAACTAGCGGGGTCTCCCTACGAGCAGTACTTC.

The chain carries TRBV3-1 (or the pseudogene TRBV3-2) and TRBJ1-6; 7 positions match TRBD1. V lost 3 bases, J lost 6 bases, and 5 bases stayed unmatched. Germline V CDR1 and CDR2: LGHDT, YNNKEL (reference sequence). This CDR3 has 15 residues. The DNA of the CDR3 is TGTGCCAGCAGCCAGGGGTACAGGGGTAATTCACCCCTCCACTTT. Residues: CASSQGYRGNSPLHF.

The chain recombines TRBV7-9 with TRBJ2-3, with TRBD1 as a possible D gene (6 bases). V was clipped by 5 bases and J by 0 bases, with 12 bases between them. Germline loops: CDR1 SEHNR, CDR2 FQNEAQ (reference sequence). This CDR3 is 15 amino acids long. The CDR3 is CASSQGTGSTDTQYF. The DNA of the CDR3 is TGTGCCAGCAGCCAAGGTACAGGGAGCACAGATACGCAGTATTTT.

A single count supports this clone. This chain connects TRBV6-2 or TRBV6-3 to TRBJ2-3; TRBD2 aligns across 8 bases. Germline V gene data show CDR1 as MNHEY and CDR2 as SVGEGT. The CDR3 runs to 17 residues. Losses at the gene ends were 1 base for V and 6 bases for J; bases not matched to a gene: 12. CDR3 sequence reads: CASSYFQTSAAGDTQYF. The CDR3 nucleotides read TGTGCCAGCAGTTACTTCCAGACTAGCGCGGCGGGGGATACGCAGTATTTT.

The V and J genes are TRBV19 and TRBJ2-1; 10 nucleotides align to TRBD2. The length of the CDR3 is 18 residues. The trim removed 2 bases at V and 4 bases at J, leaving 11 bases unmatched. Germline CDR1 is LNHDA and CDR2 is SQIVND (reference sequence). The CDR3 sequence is CASSISGSGGHRYNEQFF. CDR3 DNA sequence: TGTGCCAGTAGTATATCAGGTAGCGGGGGGCACCGGTACAATGAGCAGTTCTTC.

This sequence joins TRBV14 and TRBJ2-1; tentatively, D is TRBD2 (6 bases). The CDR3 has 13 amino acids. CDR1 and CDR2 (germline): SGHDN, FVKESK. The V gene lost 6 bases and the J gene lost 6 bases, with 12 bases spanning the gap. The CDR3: CASRKVGGNEQFF. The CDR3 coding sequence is TGTGCCAGCAGGAAGGTCGGGGGCAATGAGCAGTTCTTC.